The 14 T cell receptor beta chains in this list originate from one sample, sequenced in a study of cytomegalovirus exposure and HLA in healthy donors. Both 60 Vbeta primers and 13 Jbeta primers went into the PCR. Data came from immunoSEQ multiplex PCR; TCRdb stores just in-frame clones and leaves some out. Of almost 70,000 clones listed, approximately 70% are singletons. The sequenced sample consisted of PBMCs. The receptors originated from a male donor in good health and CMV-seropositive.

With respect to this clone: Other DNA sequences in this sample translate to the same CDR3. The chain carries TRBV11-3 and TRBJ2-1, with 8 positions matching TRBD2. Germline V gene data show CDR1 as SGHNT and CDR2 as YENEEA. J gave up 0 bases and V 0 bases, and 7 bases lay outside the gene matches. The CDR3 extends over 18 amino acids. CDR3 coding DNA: TGTGCCAGCAGCTTAGATCAGGGCGGGACTAGCTCCTACAATGAGCAGTTCTTC. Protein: CASSLDQGGTSSYNEQFF.

CDR3: CASSQGSWGDVTYEQYF. Written as DNA, the CDR3 is TGCGCCAGCAGCCAAGGTAGTTGGGGGGACGTAACCTACGAGCAGTACTTC. The V call is TRBV4-1, the J call TRBJ2-7; possible D gene TRBD2, 6 bases. Between the trimmed V and J ends, which lost 1 base and 2 bases, there was a span of 18 bases. Germline CDR1 MGHRA, CDR2 YSYEKL. The CDR3 covers 17 residues.

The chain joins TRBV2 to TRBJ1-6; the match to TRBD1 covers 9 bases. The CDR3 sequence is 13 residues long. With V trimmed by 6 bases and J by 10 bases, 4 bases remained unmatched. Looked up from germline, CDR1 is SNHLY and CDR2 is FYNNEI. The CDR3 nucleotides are TGTGCCAGCAGGGGACAGGGTACCTCACCCCTCCACTTT. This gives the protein CASRGQGTSPLHF.

Here the CDR3 DNA reads TGTGCCAGCAGCTTAGTACGGGGAACTAATGAAAAACTGTTTTTT. Residues: CASSLVRGTNEKLFF. This chain connects TRBV11-2 to TRBJ1-4; D is unresolved. Between the trimmed V and J ends, which lost 1 base and 1 base, there was a span of 7 bases. CDR1 and CDR2 (germline): SGHAT, FQNNGV. The CDR3 is made up of 15 amino acids. Variable domain in full (rest from reference TRBV11-2 and TRBJ1-4): EAGVAQSPRYKIIEKRQSVAFWCNPISGHATLYWYQQILGQGPKLLIQFQNNGVVDDSQLPKDRFSAERLKGVDSTLKIQPAKLEDSAVYLCASSLVRGTNEKLFFGSGTQLSVL.

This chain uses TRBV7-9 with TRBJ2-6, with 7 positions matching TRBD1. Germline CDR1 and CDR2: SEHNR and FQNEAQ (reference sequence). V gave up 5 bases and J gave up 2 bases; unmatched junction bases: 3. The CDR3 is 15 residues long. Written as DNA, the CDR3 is TGTGCCAGCAGCCAACAGGGGACTGGGGCCAACGTCCTGACTTTC. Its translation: CASSQQGTGANVLTF.

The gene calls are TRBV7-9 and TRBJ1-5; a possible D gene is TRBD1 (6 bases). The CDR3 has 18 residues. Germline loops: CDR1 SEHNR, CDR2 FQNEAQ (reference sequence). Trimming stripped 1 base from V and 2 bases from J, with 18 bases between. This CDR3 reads CASSLGLSGDWGNQPQHF. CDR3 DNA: TGTGCCAGCAGCTTAGGCCTTTCAGGGGATTGGGGCAATCAGCCCCAGCATTTT.

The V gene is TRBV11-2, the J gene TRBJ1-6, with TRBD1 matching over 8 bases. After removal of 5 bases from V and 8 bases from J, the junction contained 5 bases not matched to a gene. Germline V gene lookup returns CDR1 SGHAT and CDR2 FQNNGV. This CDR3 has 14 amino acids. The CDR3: CASSPGQGYSPLHF. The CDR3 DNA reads TGTGCCAGCAGCCCAGGACAGGGATATTCACCCCTCCACTTT.

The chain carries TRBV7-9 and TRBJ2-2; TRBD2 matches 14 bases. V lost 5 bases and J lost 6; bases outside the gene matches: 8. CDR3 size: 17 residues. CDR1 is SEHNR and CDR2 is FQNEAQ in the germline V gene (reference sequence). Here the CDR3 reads CASSLQPGLAGAGELFF. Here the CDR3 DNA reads TGTGCCAGCAGCCTTCAGCCGGGACTAGCGGGAGCCGGGGAGCTGTTTTTT.

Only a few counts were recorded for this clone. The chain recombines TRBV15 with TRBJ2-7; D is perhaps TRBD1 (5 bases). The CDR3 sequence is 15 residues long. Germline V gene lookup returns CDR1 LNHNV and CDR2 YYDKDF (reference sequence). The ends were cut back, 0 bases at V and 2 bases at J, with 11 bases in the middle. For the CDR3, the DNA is TGTGCCACCAGCAGAGATCCCCAGGGCCCCTACGAGCAGTACTTC. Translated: CATSRDPQGPYEQYF.

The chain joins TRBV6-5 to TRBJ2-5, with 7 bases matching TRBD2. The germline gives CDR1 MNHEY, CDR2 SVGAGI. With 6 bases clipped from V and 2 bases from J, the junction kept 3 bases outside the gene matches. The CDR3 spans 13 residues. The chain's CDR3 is CASRGLVQETQYF. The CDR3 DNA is TGTGCCAGCAGAGGACTAGTACAAGAGACCCAGTACTTC.

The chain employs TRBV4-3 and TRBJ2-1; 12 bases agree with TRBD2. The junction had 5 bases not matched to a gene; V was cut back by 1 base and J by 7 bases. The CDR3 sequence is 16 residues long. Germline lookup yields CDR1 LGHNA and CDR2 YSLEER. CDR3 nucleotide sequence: TGCGCCAGCAGCCAAGCTAGCGGGGGGGCTAGGAATGAGCAGTTCTTC. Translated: CASSQASGGARNEQFF.

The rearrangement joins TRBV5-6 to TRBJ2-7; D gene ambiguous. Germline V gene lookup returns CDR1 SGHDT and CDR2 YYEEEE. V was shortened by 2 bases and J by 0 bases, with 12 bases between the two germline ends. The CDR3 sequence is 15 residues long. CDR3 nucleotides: TGTGCCAGCAGCTTATACGGGTCGAGCTCCTACGAGCAGTACTTC. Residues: CASSLYGSSSYEQYF.

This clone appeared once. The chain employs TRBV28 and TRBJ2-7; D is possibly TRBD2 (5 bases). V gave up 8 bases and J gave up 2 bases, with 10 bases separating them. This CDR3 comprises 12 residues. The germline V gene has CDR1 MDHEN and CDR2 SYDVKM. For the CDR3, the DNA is TGTGCCAGCGGCGGGTCGACCTACGAGCAGTACTTC. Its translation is CASGGSTYEQYF.

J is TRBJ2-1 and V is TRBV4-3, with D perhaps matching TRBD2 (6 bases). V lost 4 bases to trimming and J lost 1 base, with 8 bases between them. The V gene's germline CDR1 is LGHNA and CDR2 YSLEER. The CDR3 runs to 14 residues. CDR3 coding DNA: TGCGCCAGCAGCCTGGAGGGGTCCTACAATGAGCAGTTCTTC. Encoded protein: CASSLEGSYNEQFF.